This entry describes one T cell receptor (beta chain). This record belongs to a study of blood T cell repertoires in COVID-19. Overall study context: Samples representing acute and convalescent COVID-19 were sourced from the United States, Italy and Spain. The analysed material was cDNA or gDNA that came from T cells, B-cell-depleted T cells, or PBMCs.

V shed 5 bases and J 5 bases; nucleotides not matched to a gene: 2. The CDR3 has 13 amino acids. The germline CDR1 and CDR2 sequences are MNHEY and SVGAGI. Per the original data handling: By means of reference gene primer amplification, nucleated cell counts were estimated. TCRdb's table, derived via immunoSEQ multiplex PCR, lists solely in-frame clones and lacks some. For V, J and clone size, that table is used; D and trimming come from the DNA. The data show over 45,000 clones, 75% to 90% seen once. The chain links TRBV6-5 to TRBJ1-5; 8 bases map to TRBD1. The source material was peripheral blood. This sequence originates from a woman aged 55-69 years with active COVID-19. CDR3 DNA sequence: TGTGCCAGCAGTAAGGACAGGGATCAGCCCCAGCATTTT. Its protein is CASSKDRDQPQHF.